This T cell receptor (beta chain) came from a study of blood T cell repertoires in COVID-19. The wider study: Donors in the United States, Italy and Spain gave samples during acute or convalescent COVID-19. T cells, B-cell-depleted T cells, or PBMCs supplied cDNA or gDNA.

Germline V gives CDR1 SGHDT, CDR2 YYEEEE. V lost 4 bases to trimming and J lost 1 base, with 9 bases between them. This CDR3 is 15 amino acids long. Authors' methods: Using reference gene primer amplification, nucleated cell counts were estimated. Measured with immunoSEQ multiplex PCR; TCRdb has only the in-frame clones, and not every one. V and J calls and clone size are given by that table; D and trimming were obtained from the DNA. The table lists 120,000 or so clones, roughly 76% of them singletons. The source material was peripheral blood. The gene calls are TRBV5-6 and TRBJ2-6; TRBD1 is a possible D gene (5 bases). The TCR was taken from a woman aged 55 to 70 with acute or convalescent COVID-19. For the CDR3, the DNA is TGTGCCAGCAGCACAGCAGGGTCTGGGGCCAACGTCCTGACTTTC. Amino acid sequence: CASSTAGSGANVLTF.